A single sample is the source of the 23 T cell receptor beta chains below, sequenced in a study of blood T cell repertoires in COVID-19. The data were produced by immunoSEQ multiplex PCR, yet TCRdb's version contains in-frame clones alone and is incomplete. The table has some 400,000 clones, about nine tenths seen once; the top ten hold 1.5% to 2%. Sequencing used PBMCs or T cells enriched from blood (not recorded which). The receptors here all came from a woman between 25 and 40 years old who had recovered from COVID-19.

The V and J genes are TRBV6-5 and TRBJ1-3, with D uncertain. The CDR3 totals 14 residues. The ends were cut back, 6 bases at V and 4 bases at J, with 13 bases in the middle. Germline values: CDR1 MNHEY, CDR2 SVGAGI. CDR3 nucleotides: TGTGCCAGCAGGTCGGGGTCCCCCGGAAACACCATATATTTT. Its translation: CASRSGSPGNTIYF.

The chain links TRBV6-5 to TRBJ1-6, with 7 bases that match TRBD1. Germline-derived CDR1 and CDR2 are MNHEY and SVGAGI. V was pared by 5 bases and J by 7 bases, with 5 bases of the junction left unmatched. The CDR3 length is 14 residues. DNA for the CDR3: TGTGCCAGCAGTCGAGACAGGGCAAATTCACCCCTCCACTTT. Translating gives CASSRDRANSPLHF.

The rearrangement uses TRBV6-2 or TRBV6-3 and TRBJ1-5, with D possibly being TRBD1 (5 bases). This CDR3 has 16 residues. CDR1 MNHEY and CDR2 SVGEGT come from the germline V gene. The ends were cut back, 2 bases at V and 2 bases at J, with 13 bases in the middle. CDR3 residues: CASSYAGTFGNQPQHF. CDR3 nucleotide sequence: TGTGCCAGCAGTTACGCAGGGACTTTCGGCAATCAGCCCCAGCATTTT.

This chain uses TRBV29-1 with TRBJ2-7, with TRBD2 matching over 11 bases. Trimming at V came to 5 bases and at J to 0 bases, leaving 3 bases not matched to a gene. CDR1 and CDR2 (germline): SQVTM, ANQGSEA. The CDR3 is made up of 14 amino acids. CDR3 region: CSVSTSGNSYEQYF. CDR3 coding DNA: TGCAGCGTTTCGACTAGCGGGAACTCCTACGAGCAGTACTTC.

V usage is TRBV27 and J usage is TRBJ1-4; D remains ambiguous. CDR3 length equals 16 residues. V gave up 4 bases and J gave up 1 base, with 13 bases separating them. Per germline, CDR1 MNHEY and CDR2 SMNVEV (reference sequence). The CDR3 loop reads CASSSRGMLTNEKLFF. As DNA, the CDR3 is TGTGCCAGCAGTTCACGCGGCATGCTAACTAATGAAAAACTGTTTTTT.

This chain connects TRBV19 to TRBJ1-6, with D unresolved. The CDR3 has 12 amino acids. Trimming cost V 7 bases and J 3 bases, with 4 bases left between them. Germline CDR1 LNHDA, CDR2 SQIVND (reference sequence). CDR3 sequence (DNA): TGTGCCAGTACTAGCTATAATTCACCCCTCCACTTT. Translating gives CASTSYNSPLHF.

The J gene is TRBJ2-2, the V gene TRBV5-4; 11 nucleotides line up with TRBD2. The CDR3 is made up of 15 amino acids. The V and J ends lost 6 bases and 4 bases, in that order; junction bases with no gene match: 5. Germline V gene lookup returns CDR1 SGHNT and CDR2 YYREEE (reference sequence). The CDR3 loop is CASTSSGRATGELFF. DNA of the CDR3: TGTGCCAGCACCAGTAGCGGGAGGGCCACCGGGGAGCTGTTTTTT.

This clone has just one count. Here the CDR3 DNA reads TGTGCCAGCAGCCCCACGACAGACTACGAGCAGTACTTC. Residues: CASSPTTDYEQYF. The chain has TRBV11-3 and TRBJ2-7; the D gene is possibly TRBD1 (5 bases). V lost 5 bases and J lost 3, with 11 bases in between. This CDR3 is built from 13 residues. Germline values: CDR1 SGHNT, CDR2 YENEEA. The entire variable domain, with the rest obtained from reference TRBV11-3 and TRBJ2-7, is as follows: EAGVVQSPRYKIIEKKQPVAFWCNPISGHNTLYWYLQNLGQGPELLIRYENEEAVDDSQLPKDRFSAERLKGVDSTLKIQPAELGDSAVYLCASSPTTDYEQYFGPGTRLTVT.

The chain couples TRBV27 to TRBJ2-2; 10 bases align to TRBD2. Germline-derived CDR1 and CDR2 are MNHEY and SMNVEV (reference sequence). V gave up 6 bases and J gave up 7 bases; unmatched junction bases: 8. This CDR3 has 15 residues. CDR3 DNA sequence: TGTGCCAGCAGCCGTCTAGCGGGAGCTGGCGGGGAGCTGTTTTTT. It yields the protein CASSRLAGAGGELFF.

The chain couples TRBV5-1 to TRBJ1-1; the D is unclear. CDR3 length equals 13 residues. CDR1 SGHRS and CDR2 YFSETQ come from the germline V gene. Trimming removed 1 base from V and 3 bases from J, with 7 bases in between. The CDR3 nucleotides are TGCGCCAGCAGCTTGTACTTAGACACTGAAGCTTTCTTT. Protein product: CASSLYLDTEAFF.

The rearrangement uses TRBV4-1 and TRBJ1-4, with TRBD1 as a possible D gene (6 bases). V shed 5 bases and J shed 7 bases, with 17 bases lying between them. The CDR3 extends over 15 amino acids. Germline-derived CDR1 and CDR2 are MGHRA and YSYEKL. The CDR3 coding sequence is TGCGCCAGCAGCTCCCCGGGGGGGGCGCGTGAAAAACTGTTTTTT. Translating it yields CASSSPGGAREKLFF.

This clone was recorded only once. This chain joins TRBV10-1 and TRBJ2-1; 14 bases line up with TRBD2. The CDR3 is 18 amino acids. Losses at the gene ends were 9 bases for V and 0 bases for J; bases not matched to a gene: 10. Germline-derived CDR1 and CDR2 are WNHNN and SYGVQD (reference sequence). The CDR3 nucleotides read TGCGCCAGAAGAAGGACTAGCGGGGGGACTCGCTCCTACAATGAGCAGTTCTTC. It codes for CARRRTSGGTRSYNEQFF.

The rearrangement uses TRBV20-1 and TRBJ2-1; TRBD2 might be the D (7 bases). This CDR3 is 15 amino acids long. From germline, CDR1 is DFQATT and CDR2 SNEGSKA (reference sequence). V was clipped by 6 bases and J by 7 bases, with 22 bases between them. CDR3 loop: CSASTRGGLRNEQFF. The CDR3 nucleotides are TGCAGTGCGAGTACTAGGGGGGGACTCAGAAATGAGCAGTTCTTC.

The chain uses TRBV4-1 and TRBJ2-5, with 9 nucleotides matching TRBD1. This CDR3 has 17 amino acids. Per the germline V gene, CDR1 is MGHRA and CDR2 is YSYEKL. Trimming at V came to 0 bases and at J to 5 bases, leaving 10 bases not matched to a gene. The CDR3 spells CASSQDTGTGPWETQYF. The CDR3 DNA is TGCGCCAGCAGCCAAGATACCGGGACAGGGCCGTGGGAGACCCAGTACTTC.

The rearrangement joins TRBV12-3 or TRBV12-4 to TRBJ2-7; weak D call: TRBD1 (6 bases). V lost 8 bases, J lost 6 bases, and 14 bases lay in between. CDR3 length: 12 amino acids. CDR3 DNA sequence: TGTGCCAGCGGACAGACATACGGCGAGCAGTACTTC. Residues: CASGQTYGEQYF.

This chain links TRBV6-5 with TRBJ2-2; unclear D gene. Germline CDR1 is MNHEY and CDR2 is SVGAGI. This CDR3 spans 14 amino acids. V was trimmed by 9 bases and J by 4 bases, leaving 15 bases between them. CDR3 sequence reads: CASASAVGTGELFF. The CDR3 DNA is TGTGCCAGTGCTTCCGCGGTGGGCACCGGGGAGCTGTTTTTT.

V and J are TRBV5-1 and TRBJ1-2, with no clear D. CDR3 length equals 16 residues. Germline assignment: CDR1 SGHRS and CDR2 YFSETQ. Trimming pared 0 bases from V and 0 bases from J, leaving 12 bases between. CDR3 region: CASSLGATVANYGYTF. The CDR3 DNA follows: TGCGCCAGCAGCTTGGGAGCCACAGTAGCTAACTATGGCTACACCTTC.

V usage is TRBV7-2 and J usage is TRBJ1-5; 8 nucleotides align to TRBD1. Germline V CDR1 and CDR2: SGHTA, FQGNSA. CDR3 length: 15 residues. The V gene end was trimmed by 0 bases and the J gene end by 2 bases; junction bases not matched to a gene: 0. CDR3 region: CASSLATGGNQPQHF. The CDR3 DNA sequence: TGTGCCAGCAGCTTAGCGACAGGGGGCAATCAGCCCCAGCATTTT.

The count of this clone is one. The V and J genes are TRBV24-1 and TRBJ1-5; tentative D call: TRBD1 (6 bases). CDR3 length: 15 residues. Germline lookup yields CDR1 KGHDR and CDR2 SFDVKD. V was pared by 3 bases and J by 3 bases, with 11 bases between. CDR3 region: CATSDPTGNNQPQHF. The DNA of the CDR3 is TGTGCCACCAGTGATCCAACAGGGAACAATCAGCCCCAGCATTTT.

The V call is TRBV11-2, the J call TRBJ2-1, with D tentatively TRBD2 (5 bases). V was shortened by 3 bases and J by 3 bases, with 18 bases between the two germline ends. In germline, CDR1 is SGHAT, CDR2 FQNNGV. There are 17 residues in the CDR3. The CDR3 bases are TGTGCCAGCAGCTTCGAGGACTCCACGATAAACTACAATGAGCAGTTCTTC. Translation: CASSFEDSTINYNEQFF. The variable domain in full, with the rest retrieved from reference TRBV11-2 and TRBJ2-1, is EAGVAQSPRYKIIEKRQSVAFWCNPISGHATLYWYQQILGQGPKLLIQFQNNGVVDDSQLPKDRFSAERLKGVDSTLKIQPAKLEDSAVYLCASSFEDSTINYNEQFFGPGTRLTVL.

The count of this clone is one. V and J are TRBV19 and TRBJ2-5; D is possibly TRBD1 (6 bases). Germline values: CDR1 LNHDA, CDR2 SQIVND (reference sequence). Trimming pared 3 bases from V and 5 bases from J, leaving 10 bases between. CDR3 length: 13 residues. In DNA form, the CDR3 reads TGTGCCAGTAGTATCGGACAGACGGAGACCCAGTACTTC. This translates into CASSIGQTETQYF.

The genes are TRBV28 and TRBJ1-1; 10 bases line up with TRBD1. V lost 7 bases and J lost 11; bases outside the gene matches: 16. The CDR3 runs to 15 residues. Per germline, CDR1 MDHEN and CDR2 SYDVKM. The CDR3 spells CASTTPTGGRFFAFF. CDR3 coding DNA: TGTGCCAGCACCACACCGACAGGGGGCCGATTCTTCGCTTTCTTT. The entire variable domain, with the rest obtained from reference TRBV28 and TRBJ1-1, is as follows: DVKVTQSSRYLVKRTGEKVFLECVQDMDHENMFWYRQDPGLGLRLIYFSYDVKMKEKGDIPEGYSVSREKKERFSLILESASTNQTSMYLCASTTPTGGRFFAFFGQGTRLTVV.

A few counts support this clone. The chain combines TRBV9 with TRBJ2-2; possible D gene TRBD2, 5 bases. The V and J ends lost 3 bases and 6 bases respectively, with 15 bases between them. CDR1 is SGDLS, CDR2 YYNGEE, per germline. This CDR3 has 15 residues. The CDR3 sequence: CASSAQTSGAGELFF. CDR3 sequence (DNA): TGTGCCAGCAGCGCCCAAACTAGTGGGGCCGGGGAGCTGTTTTTT.